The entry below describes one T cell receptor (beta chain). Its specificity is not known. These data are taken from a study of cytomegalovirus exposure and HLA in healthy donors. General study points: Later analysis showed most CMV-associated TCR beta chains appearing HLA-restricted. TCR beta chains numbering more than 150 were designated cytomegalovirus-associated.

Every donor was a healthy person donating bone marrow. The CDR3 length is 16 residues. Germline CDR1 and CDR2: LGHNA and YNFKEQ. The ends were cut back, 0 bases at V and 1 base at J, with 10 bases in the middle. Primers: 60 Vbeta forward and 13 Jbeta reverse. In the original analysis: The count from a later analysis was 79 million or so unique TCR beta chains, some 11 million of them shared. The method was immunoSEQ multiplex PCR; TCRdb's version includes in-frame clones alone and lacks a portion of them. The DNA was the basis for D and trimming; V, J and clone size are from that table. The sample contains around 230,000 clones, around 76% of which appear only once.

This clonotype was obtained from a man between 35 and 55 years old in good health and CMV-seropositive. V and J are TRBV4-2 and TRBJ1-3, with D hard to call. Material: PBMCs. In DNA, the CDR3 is TGTGCCAGCAGCCAAGAGAGGGTTCGATCTGGAAACACCATATATTTT. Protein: CASSQERVRSGNTIYF.